Listed below are T cell receptor beta chains from one sample, sequenced in a study of STAT5B mutations in CD4+ large granular lymphocyte leukemia. Measured with immunoSEQ multiplex PCR; TCRdb has only the in-frame clones, and not every one. The table has about 35,000 clones, 65% to 70% seen once. The specimen was CD4+ T cells from blood buffy coats. The receptors here all came from a human donor in good health. Both conserved end residues are part of each CDR3. Each record gives: clone size, J gene, V gene, D gene, CDR3 protein, CDR3 DNA. D genes are given only for firm matches. A row's size may be missing; if present it is once, few, many or a size class.

>.|TRBJ2-3|TRBV4-1|TRBD2
CASSQGFRSGGDTDTQYF
TGCGCCAGCAGCCAAGGGTTCCGGAGCGGGGGGGATACAGATACGCAGTATTTT
>.|TRBJ1-1|TRBV2|TRBD1
CASSVPGQGDTEAFF
TGTGCCAGCAGCGTTCCGGGACAGGGGGACACTGAAGCTTTCTTT
>.|TRBJ1-2|TRBV4-1|TRBD1
CASSQELAGTGRGYTF
TGCGCCAGCAGCCAAGAATTGGCCGGGACAGGTAGAGGCTACACCTTC
>.|TRBJ2-1|TRBV11-2|TRBD2
CASSLGLAGGQQQFF
TGTGCCAGCAGCTTAGGCCTAGCGGGGGGTCAGCAGCAGTTCTTC
>.|TRBJ1-2|TRBV7-8|.
CASSGDRNYGYTF
TGTGCCAGCAGTGGTGACAGAAACTATGGCTACACCTTC
>.|TRBJ2-7|TRBV6-1|.
CASSDEGGYEQYF
TGTGCCAGCAGTGACGAGGGGGGTTACGAGCAGTACTTC
>.|TRBJ1-6|TRBV6-6|.
CASRVGGYSPLHF
TGTGCCAGCAGGGTAGGGGGTTATTCACCCCTCCACTTT
>.|TRBJ1-2|TRBV7-2|.
CASSVQGTNYGYTF
TGTGCCAGCAGCGTCCAGGGGACTAACTATGGCTACACCTTC
>.|TRBJ2-1|TRBV7-3|.
CASSKDTFSYNEQFF
TGTGCCAGCAGCAAGGACACGTTCTCCTACAATGAGCAGTTCTTC
>few|TRBJ1-5|TRBV6-1|.
CATQQSNSNQPQHF
TGTGCGACACAACAGTCGAATAGCAATCAGCCCCAGCATTTT
>.|TRBJ1-6|TRBV9|.
CASSVGGDRVQSPLHF
TGTGCCAGCAGCGTAGGGGGGGACCGAGTCCAATCACCCCTCCACTTT
>.|TRBJ2-3|TRBV5-1|TRBD1
CASSSGTGGTDTQYF
TGCGCCAGCAGCTCCGGGACAGGGGGCACAGATACGCAGTATTTT
>.|TRBJ2-3|TRBV25-1|.
CASGLRADTQYF
TGTGCCAGCGGTCTTCGCGCAGATACGCAGTATTTT
>once|TRBJ2-3|TRBV11-1|TRBD2
CASSSGTSGGLDTQYF
TGTGCCAGCAGCTCTGGGACTAGCGGGGGCCTAGATACGCAGTATTTT
>.|TRBJ2-1|TRBV14|TRBD1
CASSQVTGWYNEQFF
TGTGCCAGCAGCCAAGTGACAGGGTGGTACAATGAGCAGTTCTTC
>.|TRBJ2-1|TRBV4-3|TRBD2
CASSQELAQYNEQFF
TGCGCCAGCAGCCAAGAACTAGCGCAGTACAATGAGCAGTTCTTC
>once|TRBJ2-1|TRBV12-5|.
CASGLVRGYNEQFF
TGTGCTAGTGGTTTGGTACGGGGTTACAATGAGCAGTTCTTC
>.|TRBJ1-2|TRBV18|.
CASSRRGEGDGYTF
TGTGCCAGCTCACGGCGCGGGGAAGGTGACGGCTACACCTTC
>.|TRBJ1-2|TRBV7-2|.
CASSLAVVGYTF
TGTGCCAGCAGCTTAGCGGTGGTTGGCTACACCTTC
>.|TRBJ1-2|TRBV28|.
CASSVTVNYGYTF
TGTGCCAGCAGTGTGACAGTTAACTATGGCTACACCTTC
>.|TRBJ2-5|TRBV9|TRBD1
CASSVGTGGGQETQYF
TGTGCCAGCAGCGTAGGGACAGGGGGCGGTCAAGAGACCCAGTACTTC
>.|TRBJ1-4|TRBV7-2|.
CASSRDKGGGEKLFF
TGTGCCAGCAGCCGGGACAAGGGGGGCGGTGAAAAACTGTTTTTT
>few|TRBJ2-2|TRBV9|.
CASSVRTSNTGELFF
TGTGCCAGCAGCGTGAGAACGAGTAACACCGGGGAGCTGTTTTTT
>.|TRBJ1-1|TRBV29-1|.
CSVMGANTEAFF
TGCAGCGTTATGGGGGCTAACACTGAAGCTTTCTTT
>.|TRBJ2-5|TRBV11-3|.
CASSLDLGGETQYF
TGTGCCAGCAGCTTAGATCTGGGGGGAGAGACCCAGTACTTC
>.|TRBJ1-3|TRBV2|.
CASSEAHGNSGNTIYF
TGTGCCAGCAGTGAAGCGCACGGAAACTCTGGAAACACCATATATTTT
>few|TRBJ1-5|TRBV19|TRBD1
CASSQGQLNQPQHF
TGTGCCAGTAGCCAGGGACAGCTCAATCAGCCCCAGCATTTT
>.|TRBJ2-3|TRBV7-2|.
CASSREGSGKYTDTQYF
TGTGCCAGCAGCCGAGAGGGGTCAGGGAAGTACACAGATACGCAGTATTTT